Listed below are T cell receptor beta chains from one sample, sequenced in a study of T cells in Graves' hyperthyroidism and ophthalmopathy. Each CDR3 protein gets one entry after TCRdb re-called the multiplex PCR reads with MiXCR. Of 200,000 to 250,000 distinct CDR3 sequences listed, approximately 16% are singletons. Material for sequencing was blood. The receptors were gathered from a woman younger than 35 with Graves' ophthalmopathy. The CDR3 runs from the conserved cysteine through the conserved F or W. D genes are given only for firm matches. Clone size, where shown, is once, few, many, or a class for clones that have expanded.

J,size,V,D,DNA,CDR3
TRBJ1-6,many,TRBV6-1,NA,TGTGCCAGCAGTGTTTTACAGGTCCCTCTCCACTTT,CASSVLQVPLHF
TRBJ2-3,NA,TRBV15,NA,TGTGCCACCAGCGGAGTTAAGGTTGAAGCATCAGATACGCAGTATTTT,CATSGVKVEASDTQYF
TRBJ1-2,NA,TRBV9,NA,TGTGCCAGCAGCGTAGGGACGACCGAGGGTGGCTACACCTTC,CASSVGTTEGGYTF
TRBJ2-3,many,TRBV7-2,NA,TGTGCCAGCAGCTCAGCTCGCCTGCGGAGGGAGACGCAGTATTTT,CASSSARLRRETQYF
TRBJ1-2,many,TRBV28,NA,TGTGCCAGCAGTTTCGTTGACCCAGAAAGGGACTATGGCTACACCTTC,CASSFVDPERDYGYTF
TRBJ2-7,many,TRBV5-5,TRBD2,TGTGCCAGCAGCACTGGACTAGCTAGCTCCTACGAGCAGTACTTC,CASSTGLASSYEQYF
TRBJ2-2,many,TRBV7-2,NA,TGTGCCAGCCAGAGGGGAGCAAACACCGGGGAGCTGTTTTTT,CASQRGANTGELFF
TRBJ2-2,NA,TRBV9,NA,TGTGCCAGCAGCGCCGGACCAAACACCGGGGAGCTGTTTTTT,CASSAGPNTGELFF
TRBJ2-1,many,TRBV7-9,TRBD2,TGTGCCAGCAGCTTAGTGGGGCGGGAGGGCCTGGGTAATGAGCAGTTCTTC,CASSLVGREGLGNEQFF
TRBJ1-1,few,TRBV7-9,NA,TGTGCCAGCAGCTTAGTGCCCCACCCTGAAGCTTTCTTT,CASSLVPHPEAFF
TRBJ2-3,many,TRBV6-1,NA,TGTGCCAGCAGTGAAACCCGGGCTACGCAGTATTTT,CASSETRATQYF
TRBJ1-2,many,TRBV6-1,NA,TGTGCCAGCGCCCTCAGAGGCAGGGCCAACTATGGCTACACCTTC,CASALRGRANYGYTF
TRBJ2-5,many,TRBV4-1,NA,TGCGCCAGCAGCCAAGCCAGACAAGAGACCCAGTACTTC,CASSQARQETQYF
TRBJ2-1,NA,TRBV20-1,TRBD1,TGCAGTGCTAGAGATCCGAGACAGGGTAAATACAATGAGCAGTTCTTC,CSARDPRQGKYNEQFF
TRBJ1-6,few,TRBV7-3,NA,TGTGCCAGCAGCTTACGTGGGTTTAATTCACCCCTCCACTTT,CASSLRGFNSPLHF
TRBJ2-7,many,TRBV11-2,NA,TGTGCCAGCAGCTCCCAGGGGCAGGAGCAGTACTTC,CASSSQGQEQYF
TRBJ1-3,many,TRBV5-8,NA,TGTGCCAGCAGCTTGGCCCTCCGGCCCGGAAACACCATATATTTT,CASSLALRPGNTIYF
TRBJ2-3,many,TRBV13,NA,TGTGCCAGCAGCCCCCAGGCGGGCGGGAGCACAGATACGCAGTATTTT,CASSPQAGGSTDTQYF
TRBJ2-7,many,TRBV28,NA,TGTGCCAGCAGTTCCCCCCCGCACGAGCAGTACTTC,CASSSPPHEQYF
TRBJ1-1,many,TRBV3-1,NA,TGTGCCAGCAGCCAAGAGGAAGGGGAGAACACTGAAGCTTTCTTT,CASSQEEGENTEAFF
TRBJ1-2,many,TRBV18,NA,TGTGCCAGCTCACCCTCTGTGGTTCGGGGAGGAGGTGGCTACACCTTC,CASSPSVVRGGGGYTF
TRBJ2-7,few,TRBV19,NA,TGTGCCACCTCCCCGGTGGGGTACGGCGAGCAGTACTTC,CATSPVGYGEQYF
TRBJ1-4,many,TRBV5-8,NA,TGTGCCAGCAGCTTCGGACTATCAACTAATGAAAAACTGTTTTTT,CASSFGLSTNEKLFF
TRBJ2-7,many,TRBV5-6,TRBD2,TGTGCCAGCAGCGTTACTAGCGGGAGGGCCTACGAGCAGTACTTC,CASSVTSGRAYEQYF
TRBJ2-7,many,TRBV4-1,NA,TGCGCCAGCAGTGTAGGGGGAGGGAGCTCCTACGAGCAGTACTTC,CASSVGGGSSYEQYF
TRBJ1-1,many,TRBV20-1,NA,TGCAGTGCTAGGGACCCCACCACTGAAGCTTTCTTT,CSARDPTTEAFF
TRBJ1-2,many,TRBV6-1,NA,TGTGCCAGCAAAAATAGCTTGAGAGGGGGCTACACCTTC,CASKNSLRGGYTF
TRBJ1-4,many,TRBV7-9,TRBD1,TGTGCCAGCAGCGCCTCACCGCCCCGACAGGGGAGCGAAAAACTGTTTTTT,CASSASPPRQGSEKLFF
TRBJ2-5,many,TRBV11-1,NA,TGTGCCAGCACCGAGGGGCGAGGGACCCAGTACTTC,CASTEGRGTQYF